This T cell receptor beta chain was obtained from a study of CD8+CD57+ T cells in acquired aplastic anemia. At the level of the study: The sorted CD4+ and CD8+ cells yielded an average approximately 3.2 ug of DNA. Regarding the study as a whole: CD8+ Simpson's diversity in patients was not significantly different from that in controls.

According to the study, genomic DNA was the template for TCR beta VDJ and CDR3 profiling. MiXCR, run by TCRdb on the reads, gives a single entry per CDR3 protein. This repertoire shows about 98,000 distinct CDR3 sequences, about 63% found once; its top ten account for approximately 65%. In patients chosen for sequencing, flow cytometry had shown CD8+CD57+ cell expansion. In all patients, the disease was severe acquired aplastic anemia. Per the germline V gene, CDR1 is DFQATT and CDR2 is SNEGSKA (reference sequence). V lost 6 bases and J 4 bases, leaving 12 bases between the germline ends. The CDR3 contains 12 residues. Note on this clonotype: Its antigen is not identified.

The chain combines TRBV20-1 with TRBJ2-5, with D possibly matching TRBD1 (6 bases). Sequences were obtained from sorted CD4+, CD8+, or CD8+CD57+ T cells (not recorded which) from PBMCs. This sequence originates from a human donor with aplastic anemia. The CDR3 nucleotides read TGCAGTGCCTCGACAGGCCCAGAGACCCAGTACTTC. This gives the protein CSASTGPETQYF.